This T cell receptor (beta chain) derives from a study of cytotoxic CD8 clonotypes in ibrutinib-treated CLL. On the study more broadly: Responses: roughly 24 partial, 2 complete; after median around 70 months, about 15 stayed remitted, some 12 progressed.

CDR1 SNHLY and CDR2 FYNNEI come from the germline V gene. The CDR3 spans 15 residues. With 6 bases clipped from V and 5 bases from J, the junction kept 9 bases outside the gene matches. Sequencing sought depths of 1 in 200,000 to 1 in 1 million T cells. Profiling relied on immunoSEQ multiplex PCR, and the TCRdb table lists in-frame clones only, not all of them. Altogether 15,000 or so clones are present, about 65% being singletons, with the ten largest covering 15% to 20%. The input for sequencing was PBMCs, taken before ibrutinib treatment. The gene calls are TRBV2 and TRBJ1-5; 8 bases fit TRBD1. The receptor was isolated from a human donor with chronic lymphocytic leukemia. CDR3 protein: CASRPRTGGDQPQHF. DNA for the CDR3: TGTGCCAGCAGACCTCGAACAGGGGGTGATCAGCCCCAGCATTTT. Filled out from reference TRBV2 and TRBJ1-5, the complete variable domain reads EPEVTQTPSHQVTQMGQEVILRCVPISNHLYFYWYRQILGQKVEFLVSFYNNEISEKSEIFDDQFSVERPDGSNFTLKIRSTKLEDSAMYFCASRPRTGGDQPQHFGDGTRLSIL.